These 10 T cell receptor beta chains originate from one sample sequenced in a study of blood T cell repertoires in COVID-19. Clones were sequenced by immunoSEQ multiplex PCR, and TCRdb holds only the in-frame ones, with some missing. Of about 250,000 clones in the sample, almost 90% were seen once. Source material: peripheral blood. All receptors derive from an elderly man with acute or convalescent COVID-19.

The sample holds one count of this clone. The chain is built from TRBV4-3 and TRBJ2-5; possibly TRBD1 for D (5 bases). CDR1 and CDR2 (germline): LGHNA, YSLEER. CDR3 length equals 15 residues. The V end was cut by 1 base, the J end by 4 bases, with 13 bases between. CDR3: CASSQGGGLGETQYF. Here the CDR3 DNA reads TGCGCCAGCAGCCAAGGGGGCGGCCTCGGAGAGACCCAGTACTTC.

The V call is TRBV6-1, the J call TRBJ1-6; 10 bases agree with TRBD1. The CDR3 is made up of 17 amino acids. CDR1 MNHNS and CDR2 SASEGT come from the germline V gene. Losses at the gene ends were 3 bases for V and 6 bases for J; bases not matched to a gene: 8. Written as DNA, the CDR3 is TGTGCCAGCAGTGAGACCTGGACAGGGGGGTTTAATTCACCCCTCCACTTT. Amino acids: CASSETWTGGFNSPLHF.

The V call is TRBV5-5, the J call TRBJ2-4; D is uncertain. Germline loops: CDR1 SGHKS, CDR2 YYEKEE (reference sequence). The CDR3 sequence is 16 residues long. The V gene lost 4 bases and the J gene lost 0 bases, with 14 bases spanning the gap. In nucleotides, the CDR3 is TGTGCCAGCAGCCGAGGTACTGACCTAGCCAAAAACATTCAGTACTTC. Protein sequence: CASSRGTDLAKNIQYF.

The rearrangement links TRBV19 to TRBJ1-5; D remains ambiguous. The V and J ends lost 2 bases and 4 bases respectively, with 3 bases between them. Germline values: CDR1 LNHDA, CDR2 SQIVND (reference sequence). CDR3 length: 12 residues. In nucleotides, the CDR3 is TGTGCCAGTAGTATAACTAATCAGCCCCAGCATTTT. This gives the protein CASSITNQPQHF.

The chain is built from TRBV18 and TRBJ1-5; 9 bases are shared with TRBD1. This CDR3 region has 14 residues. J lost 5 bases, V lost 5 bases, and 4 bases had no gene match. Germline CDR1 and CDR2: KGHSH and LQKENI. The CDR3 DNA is TGTGCCAGCTCAGGACAGGGGAGTGATCAGCCCCAGCATTTT. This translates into CASSGQGSDQPQHF.

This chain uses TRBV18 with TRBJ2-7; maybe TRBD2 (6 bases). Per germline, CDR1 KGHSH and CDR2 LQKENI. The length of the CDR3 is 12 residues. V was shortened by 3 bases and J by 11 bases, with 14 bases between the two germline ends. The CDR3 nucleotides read TGTGCCAGCTCACCGAGCTCCGGGGAGGAGTACTTC. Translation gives CASSPSSGEEYF.

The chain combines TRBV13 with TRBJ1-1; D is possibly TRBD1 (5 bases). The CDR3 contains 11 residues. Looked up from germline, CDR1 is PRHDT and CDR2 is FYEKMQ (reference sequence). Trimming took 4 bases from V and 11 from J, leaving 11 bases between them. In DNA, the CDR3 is TGTGCCAGCAGCTCAGGGATAGAGGCTTTCTTT. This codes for CASSSGIEAFF.

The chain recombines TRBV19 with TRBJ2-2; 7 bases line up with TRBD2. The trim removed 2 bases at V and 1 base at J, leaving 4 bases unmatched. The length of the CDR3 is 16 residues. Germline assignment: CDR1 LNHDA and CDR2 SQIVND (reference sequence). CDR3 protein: CASSIWAGENTGELFF. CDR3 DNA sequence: TGTGCCAGTAGTATATGGGCGGGGGAGAACACCGGGGAGCTGTTTTTT. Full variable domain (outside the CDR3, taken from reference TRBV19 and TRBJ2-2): DGGITQSPKYLFRKEGQNVTLSCEQNLNHDAMYWYRQDPGQGLRLIYYSQIVNDFQKGDIAEGYSVSREKKESFPLTVTSAQKNPTAFYLCASSIWAGENTGELFFGEGSRLTVL.

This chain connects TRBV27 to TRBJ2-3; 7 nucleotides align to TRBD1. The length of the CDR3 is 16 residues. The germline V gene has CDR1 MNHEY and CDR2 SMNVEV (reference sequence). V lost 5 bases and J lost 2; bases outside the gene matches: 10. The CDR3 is CASSRRQGSFTDTQYF. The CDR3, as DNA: TGTGCCAGCAGTCGCCGACAGGGTTCCTTCACAGATACGCAGTATTTT.

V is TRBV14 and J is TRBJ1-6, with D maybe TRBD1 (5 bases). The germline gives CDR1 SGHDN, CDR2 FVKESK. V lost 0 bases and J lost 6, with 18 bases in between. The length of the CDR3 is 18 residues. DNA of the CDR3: TGTGCCAGCAGCCAAGATTCCTTAACCAGGGCCTTTAATTCACCCCTCCACTTT. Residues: CASSQDSLTRAFNSPLHF.